A single sample is the source of the 11 T cell receptor beta chains below, sequenced in a study of cytomegalovirus exposure and HLA in healthy donors. Vbeta (60) and Jbeta (13) primers were used in the PCR. Assay used: immunoSEQ multiplex PCR; TCRdb lists only in-frame clones, some missing. The repertoire holds 150,000 to 200,000 clones, with about four fifths as singletons. Sequencing was done on a sample of PBMCs. The receptors shown here come from a man aged 45-65 years in good health and CMV-seronegative.

The gene calls are TRBV6-6 and TRBJ2-2; D possibly corresponds to TRBD1 (6 bases). The germline V and J ends were trimmed by 7 bases and 5 bases, with 17 bases remaining between them. The CDR3 length is 15 residues. Germline assignment: CDR1 MNHNY and CDR2 SVGAGI (reference sequence). This CDR3 is CASNPPQGRTGELFF. The CDR3 nucleotides read TGTGCCAGCAATCCACCGCAGGGGCGGACCGGGGAGCTGTTTTTT.

CDR3 sequence (DNA): TGTGCCAGCAGCTCAACTCGGGGGGGACCCCAGGGAGATACGCAGTATTTT. Its translation: CASSSTRGGPQGDTQYF. The chain is built from TRBV11-3 and TRBJ2-3; 8 nucleotides match TRBD2. The CDR3 covers 17 residues. Trimming at V came to 4 bases and at J to 5 bases, leaving 14 bases not matched to a gene. CDR1 is SGHNT and CDR2 is YENEEA in the germline V gene.

The rearrangement uses TRBV18 and TRBJ2-7; 12 bases fit TRBD2. Losses at the gene ends were 2 bases for V and 2 bases for J; bases not matched to a gene: 7. Germline V gene sequence: CDR1 KGHSH, CDR2 LQKENI. CDR3 length: 17 amino acids. CDR3 protein: CASSPTLAGGAPYEQYF. CDR3 DNA sequence: TGTGCCAGCTCACCAACCCTAGCGGGAGGGGCCCCCTACGAGCAGTACTTC.

The chain is built from TRBV9 and TRBJ2-1; 8 bases align to TRBD2. The CDR3 spans 15 residues. Germline lookup yields CDR1 SGDLS and CDR2 YYNGEE. With V trimmed by 1 base and J by 8 bases, 8 bases remained unmatched. The DNA of the CDR3 is TGTGCCAGCAGCGTAACAGCGGGAGACTGGGATGAGCAGTTCTTC. Translating it yields CASSVTAGDWDEQFF.

Here the CDR3 DNA reads TGTGCCATCAGTCTCCCCCAAGAGACCCAGTACTTC. It encodes CAISLPQETQYF. The chain links TRBV10-3 to TRBJ2-5; D ambiguous. With 5 bases removed from V and 1 base from J, the gap between germline ends came to 5 bases. The CDR3 is made up of 12 amino acids. The germline CDR1 and CDR2 sequences are ENHRY and SYGVKD.

On this clone itself: Its ends do not fully match the called genes, so a read error is possible. The chain joins TRBV7-7 to TRBJ2-5, with TRBD2 identical over 10 bases. The J call is doubtful: the DNA matches TRBJ2-7 better. CDR1 is SSHAT and CDR2 is FNYEAQ in the germline V gene (reference sequence). This CDR3 has 14 amino acids. CDR3 sequence (DNA): TGTGCTAGCAGCTTTAGCGGGAGGTCCTACGAGCAGTACTTC. Its translation: CASSFSGRSYEQYF.

A note on this clone: The same CDR3 arises from other DNA sequences in this sample as well. The rearrangement uses TRBV7-2 and TRBJ2-7, with D uncertain. V was pared by 4 bases and J by 4 bases, with 8 bases between. This CDR3 contains 12 residues. Germline V gene lookup returns CDR1 SGHTA and CDR2 FQGNSA. The CDR3: CASSSPGYEQYF. The CDR3 DNA follows: TGTGCCAGCAGCTCGCCGGGTTACGAGCAGTACTTC.

The chain has TRBV27 and TRBJ2-3, with 9 bases that match TRBD2. Trimming took 1 base from V and 9 from J; bases not matched to a gene: 5. Germline V gene lookup returns CDR1 MNHEY and CDR2 SMNVEV (reference sequence). The CDR3 extends over 14 amino acids. The CDR3, as DNA: TGTGCCAGCAGTTTATTCCTAGCGGGGAACACGCAGTATTTT. This translates into CASSLFLAGNTQYF.

V gene TRBV6-5 combines with J gene TRBJ2-7; the D gene is possibly TRBD2 (6 bases). CDR1 is MNHEY, CDR2 SVGAGI, per germline. The CDR3 contains 13 residues. V was shortened by 5 bases and J by 2 bases, with 10 bases between the two germline ends. CDR3 sequence (DNA): TGTGCCAGCAGTAGGAAGCGGGCCTACGAGCAGTACTTC. Its protein is CASSRKRAYEQYF.

This chain uses TRBV7-2 with TRBJ2-7, with D possibly being TRBD2 (6 bases). Trimming took off 5 bases at V and 3 bases at J, with 17 bases between the two ends. Germline CDR1 SGHTA, CDR2 FQGNSA. The CDR3 is 15 residues long. The chain's CDR3 is CASSPAARRGYEQYF. For the CDR3, the DNA is TGTGCCAGCAGCCCGGCGGCGCGGCGGGGCTACGAGCAGTACTTC.

The V call is TRBV4-3, the J call TRBJ2-1, with 8 bases fitting TRBD2. V shed 1 base, J shed 3 bases, and the junction held 8 bases outside the gene matches. Germline assignment: CDR1 LGHNA and CDR2 YSLEER. The CDR3 totals 17 residues. This CDR3 is CASSQGWTSRFYNEQFF. The DNA for the CDR3 is TGCGCCAGCAGCCAAGGTTGGACTAGCCGTTTCTACAATGAGCAGTTCTTC.